Listed below are T cell receptor beta chains from one sample, sequenced in a study of blood T cell repertoires in COVID-19. Using immunoSEQ multiplex PCR, the repertoire was profiled, and TCRdb retains in-frame clones only, with some absent. The sample holds approximately 92,000 clones, around 80% seen once. Material for sequencing was peripheral blood. These receptors all stem from a man aged 55-75 years with acute or convalescent COVID-19. Both conserved end residues are trimmed from each CDR3. Clone sizes are given selectively: once, few, many, or a class where the clone is expanded.

>TRBV6-4|few
ASSANPVDTQY
>TRBV2|.
ASSVRQVDEKLF
>TRBV7-2|.
ASSWEVVAEAF
>TRBV6-5|once
ASSVDRAGQPQH
>TRBV19|.
ASSIGQDTQY
>TRBV6-1|.
ASSEVQILNTEAF
>TRBV30|.
AWSGRGGEAF
>TRBV4-1|.
ASSSPGLPLSSYNEQF
>TRBV28|.
ASSSRVTGGRTDTQY
>TRBV19|.
ASSMRGNYGYT
>TRBV11-2|.
ASSPTGVPEAF
>TRBV30|.
ASQDEDYNSPLH
>TRBV9|.
ASGQGLNTEAF
>TRBV5-4|.
ASSLGETSIAEQY
>TRBV18|few
ASSPEQGAGTEAF